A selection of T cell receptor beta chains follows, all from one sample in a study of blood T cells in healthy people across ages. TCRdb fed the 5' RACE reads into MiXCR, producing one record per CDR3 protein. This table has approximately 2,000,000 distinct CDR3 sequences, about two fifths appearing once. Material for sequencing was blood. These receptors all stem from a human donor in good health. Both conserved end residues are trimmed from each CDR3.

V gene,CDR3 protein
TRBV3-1,AGSQDLAYGYT
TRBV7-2,ASSRRTVGGADYNEQF
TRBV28,ASSLMGQGDHEQY
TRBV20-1,SARVPLRDTQY
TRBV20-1,SAINNPRIGYT
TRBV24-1,ATSDFGNLGEQF
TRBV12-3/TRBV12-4,ASSQPGRSDEQY
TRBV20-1,TVGSGGFYNERF
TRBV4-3,ASSQWGMSTEAF
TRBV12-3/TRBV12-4,ASSDLKAGNTEAF
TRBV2,ASSESGNLGEQY
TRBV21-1,ASSKGGRMSYNEQF
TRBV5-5,ASSLGQHLAF
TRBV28,ASSLLAQTANYGYT
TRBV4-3,ASSRTTEALQAF
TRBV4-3,ASSQDRQGFNEQY
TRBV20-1,GARDEGAGKNIQY
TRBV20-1,SARNQLRMGYEQY
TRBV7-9,ASSLARQFEQF
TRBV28,ASSFSDRVEQPQH
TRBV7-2,ASSSSSSGGAYEQF
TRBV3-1,ASSQDEPGQGIYGYT
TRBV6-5,ASQTGGTDTQY
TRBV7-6,ASSLVSGSNQPQH
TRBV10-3,AIAEEGGDEQY
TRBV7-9,ASSIPPRTSADQETQY